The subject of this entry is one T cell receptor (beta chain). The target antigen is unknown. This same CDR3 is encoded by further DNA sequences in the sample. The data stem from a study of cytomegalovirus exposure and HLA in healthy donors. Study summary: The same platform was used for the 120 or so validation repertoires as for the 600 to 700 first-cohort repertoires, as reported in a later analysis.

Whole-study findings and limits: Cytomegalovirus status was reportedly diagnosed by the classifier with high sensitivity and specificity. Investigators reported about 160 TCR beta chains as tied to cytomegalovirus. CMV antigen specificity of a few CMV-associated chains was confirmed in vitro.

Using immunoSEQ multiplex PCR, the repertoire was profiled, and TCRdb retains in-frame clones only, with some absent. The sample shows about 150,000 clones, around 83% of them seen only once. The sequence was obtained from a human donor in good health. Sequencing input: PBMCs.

In DNA, the CDR3 is TGTGCCAGCAGAGTCGGCGGGAGCTCCTACGAGCAGTACTTC. Amino acid sequence: CASRVGGSSYEQYF. The gene calls are TRBV28 and TRBJ2-7, with 7 positions matching TRBD2. Per the germline V gene, CDR1 is MDHEN and CDR2 is SYDVKM. The V segment lost 6 bases and the J segment 0 bases; nucleotides outside the gene matches: 5. This CDR3 spans 14 amino acids.